Detailed here is one T cell receptor (beta chain). Antigen unknown. Profiled with immunoSEQ multiplex PCR; TCRdb holds only in-frame clones, not every one. Of about 200,000 clones listed, approximately 82% are singletons. This specimen belongs to a study of cytomegalovirus exposure and HLA in healthy donors. Study in general: In a later analysis, the roughly 130 validation repertoires were reported to have used the same platform as the 650 to 800 first-cohort repertoires.

Germline V gene data show CDR1 as MDHEN and CDR2 as SYDVKM. V lost 7 bases to trimming and J lost 4 bases, with 8 bases between them. The CDR3 length is 12 residues. The study drew the donors from its roughly 130-subject validation cohort, separate from the roughly 710-subject first cohort. Findings of the study overall: A list of about 160 TCR beta chains associated with cytomegalovirus was given.

The receptor's source is a woman in her twenties or thirties in good health and CMV-seropositive. The chain joins TRBV28 to TRBJ1-5; possible D gene TRBD1, 6 bases. The sample taken for sequencing was PBMCs. CDR3 DNA sequence: TGTGCCAGCACTGGACAGAATCAGCCCCAGCATTTT. Protein: CASTGQNQPQHF.